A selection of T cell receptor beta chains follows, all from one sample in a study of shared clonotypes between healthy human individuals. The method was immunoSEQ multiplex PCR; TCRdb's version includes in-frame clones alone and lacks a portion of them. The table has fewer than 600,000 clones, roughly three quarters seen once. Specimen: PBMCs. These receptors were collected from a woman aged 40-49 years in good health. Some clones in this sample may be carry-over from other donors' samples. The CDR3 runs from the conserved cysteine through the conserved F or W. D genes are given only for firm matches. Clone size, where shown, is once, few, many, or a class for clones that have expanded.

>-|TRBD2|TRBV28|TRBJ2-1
CASSSPGLASGNEQFF
TGTGCCAGCAGTTCCCCGGGACTAGCGTCTGGGAATGAGCAGTTCTTC
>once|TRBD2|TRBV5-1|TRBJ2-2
CASSLTSAFTGELFF
TGCGCCAGCAGCTTGACTAGCGCTTTCACCGGGGAGCTGTTTTTT
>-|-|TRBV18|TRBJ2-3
CASSPLGPPTDTQYF
TGTGCCAGCTCACCGCTAGGACCCCCCACAGATACGCAGTATTTT
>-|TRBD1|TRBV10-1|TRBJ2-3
CASSEPGQGKTDTQYF
TGCGCCAGCAGTGAGCCGGGACAGGGAAAAACAGATACGCAGTATTTT
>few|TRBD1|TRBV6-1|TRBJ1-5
CASSGLQGAGQPQHF
TGTGCCAGCAGTGGTCTTCAGGGGGCCGGTCAGCCCCAGCATTTT
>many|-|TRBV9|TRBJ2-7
CASSVGPGDDYEQYF
TGTGCCAGCAGCGTAGGGCCGGGGGACGACTACGAGCAGTACTTC
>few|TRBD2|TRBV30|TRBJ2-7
CAWSERGPGEQYF
TGTGCCTGGAGTGAGCGGGGTCCGGGGGAGCAGTACTTC
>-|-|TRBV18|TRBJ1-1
CASSPPWMNTEAFF
TGTGCCAGCTCACCACCTTGGATGAACACTGAAGCTTTCTTT
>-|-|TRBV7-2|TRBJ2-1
CASSPQVASTRSEQFF
TGTGCCAGCAGCCCCCAAGTCGCTAGTACCCGATCTGAGCAGTTCTTC
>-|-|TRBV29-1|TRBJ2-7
CSVDGEGSYEQYF
TGCAGCGTTGATGGGGAAGGAAGCTACGAGCAGTACTTC
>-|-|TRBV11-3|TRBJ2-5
CASSPTGGQETQYF
TGTGCCAGCAGCCCGACCGGGGGACAAGAGACCCAGTACTTC
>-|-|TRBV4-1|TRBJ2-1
CASILELGGNEQFF
TGCGCCAGCATACTGGAGTTGGGTGGCAATGAGCAGTTCTTC
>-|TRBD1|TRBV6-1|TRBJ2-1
CASSEGSGQGNNEQFF
TGTGCCAGCAGTGAGGGTTCGGGACAGGGTAACAATGAGCAGTTCTTC
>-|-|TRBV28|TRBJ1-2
CATGDYGYTF
TGTGCTACGGGGGACTATGGCTACACCTTC
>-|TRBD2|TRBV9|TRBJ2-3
CASSTQRGRTDTQYF
TGTGCCAGCAGCACCCAGCGGGGGCGCACAGATACGCAGTATTTT
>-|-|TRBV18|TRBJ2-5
CASSPPGSIRETQYF
TGTGCCAGCTCACCACCTGGAAGTATAAGAGAGACCCAGTACTTC
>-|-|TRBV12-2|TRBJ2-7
CASRLALGTSGSLHRDEQYF
TGTGCAAGTCGCTTAGCGCTCGGGACTAGCGGGAGTCTTCATCGAGACGAGCAGTACTTC
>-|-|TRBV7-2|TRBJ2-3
CASSRDTNTDTQYF
TGTGCCAGCAGCCGGGACACAAACACAGATACGCAGTATTTT
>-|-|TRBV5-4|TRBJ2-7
CASSPGTLAYEQYF
TGTGCCAGCAGCCCGGGGACTCTCGCCTACGAGCAGTACTTC
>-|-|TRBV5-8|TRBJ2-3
CASSLGGLSGTTDTQYF
TGTGCCAGCAGCTTGGGCGGTCTTTCAGGGACCACAGATACGCAGTATTTT
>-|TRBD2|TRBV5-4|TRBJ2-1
CASSSAGNSYNEQFF
TGTGCCAGCAGCTCAGCGGGAAACTCCTACAATGAGCAGTTCTTC
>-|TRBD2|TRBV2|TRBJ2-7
CASSEGGDRWMTSGESSYEQYF
TGTGCCAGCAGTGAGGGTGGGGACAGGTGGATGACTAGCGGGGAAAGCTCCTACGAGCAGTACTTC
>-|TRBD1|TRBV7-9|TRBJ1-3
CASSSDRTGSGNTIYF
TGTGCCAGCAGCTCAGATCGGACAGGCTCGGGAAACACCATATATTTT
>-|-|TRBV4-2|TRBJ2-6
CASSETPMSGGNVLTF
TGTGCCAGCAGCGAAACCCCCATGAGTGGTGGCAACGTCCTGACTTTC
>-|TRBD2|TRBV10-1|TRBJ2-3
CASSGLLAGGKDTQYF
TGCGCCAGCAGTGGACTCCTAGCGGGAGGTAAAGATACGCAGTATTTT
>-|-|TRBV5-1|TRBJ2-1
CASGAINNIHEQFF
TGCGCCAGCGGGGCTATAAATAATATCCATGAGCAGTTCTTC
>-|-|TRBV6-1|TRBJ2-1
CASSEARLALNSYNEQFF
TGTGCCAGCAGTGAAGCGCGATTAGCTCTTAACTCCTACAATGAGCAGTTCTTC
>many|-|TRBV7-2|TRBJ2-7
CASSQQASYEQYF
TGTGCCAGCAGCCAACAGGCCTCCTACGAGCAGTACTTC
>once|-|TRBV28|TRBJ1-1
CASSLLSRAENTEAFF
TGTGCCAGCAGTTTACTTTCCCGGGCGGAAAACACTGAAGCTTTCTTT
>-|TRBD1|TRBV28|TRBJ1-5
CASSPPSTGGYSNQPQHF
TGTGCCAGCAGTCCTCCCTCGACAGGGGGTTATAGCAATCAGCCCCAGCATTTT
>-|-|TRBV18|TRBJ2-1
CASSRPTGFDNEQFF
TGTGCCAGCTCACGCCCGACAGGTTTTGACAATGAGCAGTTCTTC
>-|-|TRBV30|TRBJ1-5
CAWSVWGDGNQPQHF
TGTGCCTGGAGTGTTTGGGGGGATGGGAATCAGCCCCAGCATTTT
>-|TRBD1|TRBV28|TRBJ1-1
CASSLVDRGEAFF
TGTGCCAGCAGTTTAGTAGACAGGGGGGAAGCTTTCTTT
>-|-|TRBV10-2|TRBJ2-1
CASSKELGRTDEQFF
TGCGCCAGCAGCAAAGAGCTGGGGCGGACCGATGAGCAGTTCTTC
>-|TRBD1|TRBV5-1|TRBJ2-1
CASSQRTGVLNEQFF
TGCGCCAGCAGCCAGAGGACAGGGGTCCTAAATGAGCAGTTCTTC
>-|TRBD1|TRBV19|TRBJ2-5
CASRADRQETQYF
TGTGCCAGTAGAGCGGACAGGCAAGAGACCCAGTACTTC
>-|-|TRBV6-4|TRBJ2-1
CASSDADGSSYNEQFF
TGTGCTAGCAGTGATGCGGACGGGAGCTCCTACAATGAGCAGTTCTTC
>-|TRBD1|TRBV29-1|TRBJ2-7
CSVEDRGTGSYEQYF
TGCAGCGTTGAAGATCGGGGGACAGGGTCCTACGAGCAGTACTTC
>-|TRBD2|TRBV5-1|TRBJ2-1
CASSLSGGPRTREQFF
TGCGCCAGCAGCTTGTCGGGAGGGCCGAGGACAAGAGAGCAGTTCTTC
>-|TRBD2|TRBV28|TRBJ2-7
CATERLAKYEQYF
TGTGCCACCGAAAGACTAGCCAAATACGAGCAGTACTTC
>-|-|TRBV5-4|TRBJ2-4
CASSPDYQNIQYF
TGTGCCAGCAGCCCCGACTATCAAAACATTCAGTACTTC
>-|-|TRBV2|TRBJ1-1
CASSAILGTEAFF
TGTGCCAGCAGTGCCATACTAGGTACTGAAGCTTTCTTT
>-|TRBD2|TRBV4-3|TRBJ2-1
CASSQDGGSAWNEQFF
TGCGCCAGCAGCCAAGACGGCGGGAGTGCTTGGAATGAGCAGTTCTTC
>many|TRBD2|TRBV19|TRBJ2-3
CASSGLAGYTQYF
TGTGCCAGTAGTGGGTTAGCGGGGTATACGCAGTATTTT